Presented here are 20 T cell receptor beta chains from one specimen sequenced in a study of blood T cell repertoires in COVID-19. Assay: immunoSEQ multiplex PCR; the TCRdb copy retains only in-frame clones and omits some. Among some 180,000 clones listed, 80% to 90% were seen once. The sequencing sample was made of peripheral blood. These receptor sequences come from a woman over 75 with COVID-19, enrolled during active disease.

The rearrangement uses TRBV7-9 and TRBJ2-7; 10 nucleotides agree with TRBD1. This CDR3 region has 15 residues. The germline CDR1 and CDR2 sequences are SEHNR and FQNEAQ (reference sequence). Trimming cost V 4 bases and J 5 bases; bases outside gene matches: 8. The CDR3 sequence is CASSSAGTGVHEQYF. In nucleotides, the CDR3 is TGTGCCAGCAGCTCCGCCGGGACAGGGGTCCACGAGCAGTACTTC.

V and J are TRBV7-9 and TRBJ1-1, with 9 nucleotides matching TRBD1. The CDR3 is 13 residues long. The J segment lost 10 bases and the V segment lost 6 bases, leaving 9 bases of the junction unmatched. Germline V CDR1 and CDR2: SEHNR, FQNEAQ (reference sequence). CDR3 loop: CASSPQGATRAFF. CDR3 DNA sequence: TGTGCCAGCAGTCCACAGGGGGCGACGAGAGCTTTCTTT.

Remarks on this clone: A junction end diverges from the germline sequence, so it may reflect a read error. This sequence joins TRBV6-1 and TRBJ2-6; a possible D gene is TRBD2 (6 bases). From germline, CDR1 is MNHNS and CDR2 SASEGT. This CDR3 comprises 18 residues. CDR3 sequence reads: CASSQARWGVSGANVLTF. CDR3 sequence (DNA): TGTGCCAGCAGTCAAGCTCGATGGGGGGTCTCTGGGGCCAACGTCCTGACTTTC.

In its sample, this clone was seen once. This chain uses TRBV7-7 with TRBJ2-5, with 7 bases fitting TRBD1. This CDR3 is 13 amino acids long. V shed 8 bases and J 2 bases; nucleotides not matched to a gene: 5. Germline loops: CDR1 SSHAT, CDR2 FNYEAQ (reference sequence). The chain's CDR3 is CASGRGIQETQYF. Here the CDR3 DNA reads TGTGCCAGCGGCAGGGGGATTCAAGAGACCCAGTACTTC.

The rearrangement joins TRBV5-6 to TRBJ2-5; possible D gene TRBD1, 6 bases. Germline V gene data show CDR1 as SGHDT and CDR2 as YYEEEE. Trimming took off 1 base at V and 5 bases at J, with 9 bases between the two ends. The CDR3 loop spans 13 amino acids. CDR3 residues: CASSLRQAETQYF. The CDR3 region has the DNA TGTGCCAGCAGCTTGCGACAGGCGGAGACCCAGTACTTC. The complete variable domain, with remaining parts taken from reference TRBV5-6 and TRBJ2-5, reads DAGVTQSPTHLIKTRGQQVTLRCSPKSGHDTVSWYQQALGQGPQFIFQYYEEEERQRGNFPDRFSGHQFPNYSSELNVNALLLGDSALYLCASSLRQAETQYFGPGTRLLVL.

This clone was found once. J is TRBJ2-5 and V is TRBV7-6; D gene unclear. Trimming took 2 bases from V and 5 from J, leaving 6 bases between them. The germline V gene has CDR1 SGHVS and CDR2 FNYEAQ. The CDR3 loop spans 12 amino acids. The CDR3 region has the DNA TGTGCCAGCAGCTTATCCGGGGAGACCCAGTACTTC. Protein sequence: CASSLSGETQYF.

A single count supports this clone. The chain has TRBV7-9 and TRBJ2-7, with TRBD1 as a possible D gene (6 bases). Germline CDR1 SEHNR, CDR2 FQNEAQ (reference sequence). V was shortened by 5 bases and J by 3 bases, with 20 bases between the two germline ends. CDR3 length equals 16 residues. Here the CDR3 reads CASSPSLNRVGYEQYF. The DNA of the CDR3 is TGTGCCAGCAGCCCCTCCCTCAACAGGGTAGGCTACGAGCAGTACTTC.

This clone has just a few counts. The chain combines TRBV3-1 (or the pseudogene TRBV3-2) with TRBJ1-4, with TRBD1 identical over 9 bases. Per germline, CDR1 LGHDT and CDR2 YNNKEL (reference sequence). The CDR3 is made up of 16 amino acids. Trimming removed 1 base from V and 4 bases from J; junction bases left unmatched: 4. The CDR3 DNA reads TGTGCCAGCAGCCAAGGAGGACAGGGGAGTAATGAAAAACTGTTTTTT. Amino acid sequence: CASSQGGQGSNEKLFF.

The rearrangement links TRBV6-5 to TRBJ2-1; D is ambiguous. CDR3 size: 16 residues. V gave up 4 bases and J gave up 0 bases, with 13 bases separating them. The germline CDR1 and CDR2 sequences are MNHEY and SVGAGI. The CDR3 protein is CASSSIRFGSYNEQFF. DNA for the CDR3: TGTGCCAGCAGTTCGATCAGGTTTGGCTCCTACAATGAGCAGTTCTTC.

This clone was detected only once. V and J are TRBV19 and TRBJ1-5, with D perhaps TRBD1 (5 bases). The CDR3 has 14 amino acids. The ends were cut back, 7 bases at V and 5 bases at J, with 15 bases in the middle. Germline V gene data show CDR1 as LNHDA and CDR2 as SQIVND (reference sequence). CDR3 bases: TGTGCCAGTATGTTCGCGGGGGATTATCAGCCCCAGCATTTT. It yields the protein CASMFAGDYQPQHF.

The sample holds a few counts of this clone. Other DNA sequences in the sample encode the same CDR3. This chain joins TRBV7-3 and TRBJ1-5; TRBD1 is a possible D gene (5 bases). The CDR3 contains 13 residues. Germline loops: CDR1 SGHTA, CDR2 FQGTGA. With 2 bases removed from V and 6 bases from J, the gap between germline ends came to 8 bases. In nucleotides, the CDR3 is TGTGCCAGCAGCTTATGGGGCGGTCAGCCCCAGCATTTT. As protein: CASSLWGGQPQHF.

The CDR3 DNA reads as TGTGCCAGTCGACAGGTGTATAGCAATCAGCCCCAGCATTTT. Translating gives CASRQVYSNQPQHF. This sequence joins TRBV19 and TRBJ1-5, with D possibly TRBD1 on 6 matching bases. The germline CDR1 and CDR2 sequences are LNHDA and SQIVND (reference sequence). This CDR3 comprises 14 residues. Deletions cut 8 bases from V and 0 bases from J, with 11 bases between.

V usage is TRBV4-2 and J usage is TRBJ1-6, with 8 positions matching TRBD1. The CDR3 runs 18 residues. Germline assignment: CDR1 LGHNA and CDR2 YNFKEQ. V lost 0 bases to trimming and J lost 8 bases; unmatched junction nucleotides: 12. The CDR3 region is CASSQDRGRGRSDSPLHF. For the CDR3, the DNA is TGTGCCAGCAGCCAAGATCGGGGCAGGGGGCGTTCGGATTCACCCCTCCACTTT.

V usage is TRBV7-3 and J usage is TRBJ1-1; maybe TRBD1 (6 bases). CDR3 size: 13 residues. With 5 bases removed from V and 7 bases from J, the gap between germline ends came to 14 bases. Germline CDR1 and CDR2: SGHTA and FQGTGA. CDR3 sequence: CASSTGSVGEAFF. The CDR3 nucleotides are TGTGCCAGCAGCACAGGGTCAGTAGGTGAAGCTTTCTTT.

V is TRBV18 and J is TRBJ1-2; 9 positions agree with TRBD1. The length of the CDR3 is 15 residues. The V gene end was trimmed by 5 bases and the J gene end by 4 bases; junction bases not matched to a gene: 8. Germline V gene data show CDR1 as KGHSH and CDR2 as LQKENI. DNA for the CDR3: TGTGCCAGCTCATCCGGGACAGGGTCTATCTATGGCTACACCTTC. Its protein is CASSSGTGSIYGYTF.

The rearrangement links TRBV6-2 or TRBV6-3 to TRBJ2-2, with 10 bases fitting TRBD1. Germline trimming cut 2 bases from V and 3 bases from J; bases unmatched to any gene: 0. The CDR3 covers 15 residues. Per germline, CDR1 MNHEY and CDR2 SVGEGT. The CDR3 sequence is CASSYGTGDTGELFF. In DNA form, the CDR3 reads TGTGCCAGCAGTTACGGGACAGGGGACACCGGGGAGCTGTTTTTT.

This chain joins TRBV6-5 and TRBJ2-7; 11 nucleotides match TRBD1. The CDR3 has 15 amino acids. Looked up from germline, CDR1 is MNHEY and CDR2 is SVGAGI. V shed 6 bases and J 3 bases; nucleotides not matched to a gene: 7. The DNA for the CDR3 is TGTGCCAGCAGGCCTCCCGGGACAGGGGGCTACGAGCAGTACTTC. Protein sequence: CASRPPGTGGYEQYF.

This clone is a singleton in its sample. The CDR3 DNA follows: TGCGCCAGCAGCTTGATGGGGGGCCAAGAGACCCAGTACTTC. Protein sequence: CASSLMGGQETQYF. The chain employs TRBV5-1 and TRBJ2-5; TRBD2 might be the D (6 bases). The CDR3 contains 14 residues. V was clipped by 1 base and J by 1 base, with 8 bases between them. Germline V CDR1 and CDR2: SGHRS, YFSETQ.

The rearrangement joins TRBV11-2 to TRBJ2-7; TRBD2 aligns across 11 bases. This CDR3 has 17 amino acids. Germline assignment: CDR1 SGHAT and CDR2 FQNNGV. After removal of 1 base from V and 0 bases from J, the junction contained 5 bases not matched to a gene. Written as DNA, the CDR3 is TGTGCCAGCAGCTTAGTCTTCACTAGCGGGGGCTCCTACGAGCAGTACTTC. Residues: CASSLVFTSGGSYEQYF.

The gene calls are TRBV6-1 and TRBJ1-3; D uncertain. V gave up 4 bases and J gave up 0 bases, with 13 bases separating them. Germline V gene lookup returns CDR1 MNHNS and CDR2 SASEGT. This CDR3 has 16 residues. This CDR3 is CASSGLVQSSGNTIYF. The DNA of the CDR3 is TGTGCCAGCAGTGGACTCGTTCAGAGCTCTGGAAACACCATATATTTT.